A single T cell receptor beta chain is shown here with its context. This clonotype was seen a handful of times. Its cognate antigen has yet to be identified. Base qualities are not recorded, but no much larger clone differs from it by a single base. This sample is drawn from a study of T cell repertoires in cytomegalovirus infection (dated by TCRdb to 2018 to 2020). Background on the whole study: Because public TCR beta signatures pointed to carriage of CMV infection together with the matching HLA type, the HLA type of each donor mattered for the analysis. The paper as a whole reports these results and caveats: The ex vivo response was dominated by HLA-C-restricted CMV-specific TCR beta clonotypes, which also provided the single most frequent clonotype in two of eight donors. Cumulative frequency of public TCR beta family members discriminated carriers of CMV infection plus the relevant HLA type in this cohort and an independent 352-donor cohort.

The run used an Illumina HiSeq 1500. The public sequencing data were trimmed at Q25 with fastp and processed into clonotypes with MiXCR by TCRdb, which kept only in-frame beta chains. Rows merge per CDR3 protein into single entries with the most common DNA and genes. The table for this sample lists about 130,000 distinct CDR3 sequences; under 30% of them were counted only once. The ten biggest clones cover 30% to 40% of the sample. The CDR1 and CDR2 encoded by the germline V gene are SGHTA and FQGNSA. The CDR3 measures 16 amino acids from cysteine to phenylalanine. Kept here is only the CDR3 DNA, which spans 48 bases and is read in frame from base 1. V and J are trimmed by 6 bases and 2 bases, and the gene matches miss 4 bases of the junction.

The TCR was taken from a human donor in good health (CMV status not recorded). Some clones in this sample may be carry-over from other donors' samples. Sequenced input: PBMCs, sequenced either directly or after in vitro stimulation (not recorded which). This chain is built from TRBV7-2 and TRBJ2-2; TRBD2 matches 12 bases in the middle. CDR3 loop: CASRAGLAGNTGELFF. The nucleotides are TGTGCCAGCAGGGCGGGACTAGCGGGTAACACCGGGGAGCTGTTTTTT.